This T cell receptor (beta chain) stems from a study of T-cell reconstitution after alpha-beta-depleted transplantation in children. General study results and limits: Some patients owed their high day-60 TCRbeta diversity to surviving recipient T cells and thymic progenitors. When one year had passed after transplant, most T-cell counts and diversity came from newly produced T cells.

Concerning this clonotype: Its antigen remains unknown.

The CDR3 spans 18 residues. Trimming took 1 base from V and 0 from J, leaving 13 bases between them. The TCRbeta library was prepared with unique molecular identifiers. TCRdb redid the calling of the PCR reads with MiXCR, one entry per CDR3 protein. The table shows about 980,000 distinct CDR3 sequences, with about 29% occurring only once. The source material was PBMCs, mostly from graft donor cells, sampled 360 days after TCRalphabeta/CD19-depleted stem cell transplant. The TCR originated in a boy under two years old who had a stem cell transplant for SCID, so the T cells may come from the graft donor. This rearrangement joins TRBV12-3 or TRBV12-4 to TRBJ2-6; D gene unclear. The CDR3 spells CASSLVQGRDSGANVLTF. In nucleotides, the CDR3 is TGTGCCAGCAGTTTAGTACAAGGCCGAGACTCTGGGGCCAACGTCCTGACTTTC.